This T cell receptor beta chain was sequenced for a study of shared T cell receptors in the human thymus. Method: immunoSEQ multiplex PCR; TCRdb's copy keeps in-frame clones and lacks some. The sample lists about 660,000 clones; roughly 86% were seen once. The CDR3 has 17 amino acids. From germline, CDR1 is LNHNV and CDR2 YYDKDF (reference sequence). The V and J ends lost 0 bases and 1 base respectively, with 10 bases between them. These data also formed part of another study, on human thymus T cells. As reported in that work: Finnish infants who were healthy and having corrective surgery for congenital heart defects made up the donors. The thymus was resected at corrective cardiac surgery. Thymic and blood repertoires appeared to show biased V and J gene usage. What related research reported was that thymic repertoires overlapped highly among unrelated individuals.

The chain carries TRBV15 and TRBJ1-6; the D gene is possibly TRBD1 (5 bases). The sequenced material came from thymocytes. The TCR sequence derives from a boy less than two years old with a congenital heart defect. CDR3 sequence: CATSRDRGGSYNSPLHF. The CDR3 DNA is TGTGCCACCAGCAGAGATCGGGGGGGATCCTATAATTCACCCCTCCACTTT.